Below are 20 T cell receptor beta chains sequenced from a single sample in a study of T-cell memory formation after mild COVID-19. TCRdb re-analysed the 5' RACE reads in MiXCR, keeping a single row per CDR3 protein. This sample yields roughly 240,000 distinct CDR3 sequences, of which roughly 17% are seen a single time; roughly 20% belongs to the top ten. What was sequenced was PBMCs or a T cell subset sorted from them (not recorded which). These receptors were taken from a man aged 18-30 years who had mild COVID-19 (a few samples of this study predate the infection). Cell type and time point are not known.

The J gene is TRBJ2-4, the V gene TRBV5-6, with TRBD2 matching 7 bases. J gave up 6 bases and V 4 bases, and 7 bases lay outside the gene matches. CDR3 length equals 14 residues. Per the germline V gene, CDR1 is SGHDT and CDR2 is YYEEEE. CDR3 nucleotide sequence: TGTGCCAGCAGCCGGCCGGGAGGAGGAAACATTCAGTACTTC. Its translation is CASSRPGGGNIQYF.

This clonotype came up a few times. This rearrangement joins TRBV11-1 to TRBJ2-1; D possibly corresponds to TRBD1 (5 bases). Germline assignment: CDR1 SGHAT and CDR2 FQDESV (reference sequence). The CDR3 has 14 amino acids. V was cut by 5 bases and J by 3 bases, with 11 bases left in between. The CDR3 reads CASSLDSNYNEQFF. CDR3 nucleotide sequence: TGTGCCAGCAGCCTAGACAGTAACTACAATGAGCAGTTCTTC.

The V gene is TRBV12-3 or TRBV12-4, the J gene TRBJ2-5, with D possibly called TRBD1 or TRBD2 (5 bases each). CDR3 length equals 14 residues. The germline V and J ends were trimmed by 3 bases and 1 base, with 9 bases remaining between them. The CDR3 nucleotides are TGTGCCAGCAGTTTTCAGGGAGTCCAAGAGACCCAGTACTTC. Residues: CASSFQGVQETQYF.

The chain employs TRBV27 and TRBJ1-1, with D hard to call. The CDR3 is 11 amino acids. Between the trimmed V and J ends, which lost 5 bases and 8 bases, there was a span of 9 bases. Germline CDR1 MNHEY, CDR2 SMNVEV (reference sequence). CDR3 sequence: CASSNGFEAFF. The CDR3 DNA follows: TGTGCCAGCAGTAACGGCTTCGAAGCTTTCTTT.

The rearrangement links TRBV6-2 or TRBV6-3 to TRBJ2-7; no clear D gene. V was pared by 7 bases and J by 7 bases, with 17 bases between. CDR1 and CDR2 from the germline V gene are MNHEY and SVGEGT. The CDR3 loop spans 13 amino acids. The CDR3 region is CASTNPSRKEQYV. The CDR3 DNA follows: TGTGCCAGCACCAACCCGAGTCGGAAGGAGCAGTACGTC.

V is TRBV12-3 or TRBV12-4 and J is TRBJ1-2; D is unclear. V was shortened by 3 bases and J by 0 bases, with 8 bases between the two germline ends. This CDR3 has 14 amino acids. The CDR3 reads CASSFPGSNYGYTF. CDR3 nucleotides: TGTGCCAGCAGTTTCCCAGGATCTAACTATGGCTACACCTTC.

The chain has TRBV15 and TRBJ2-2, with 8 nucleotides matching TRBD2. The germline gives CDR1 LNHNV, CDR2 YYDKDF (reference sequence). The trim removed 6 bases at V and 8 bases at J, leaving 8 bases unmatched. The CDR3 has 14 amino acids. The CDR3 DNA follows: TGTGCCACCAGGGGACTAGTAACGGAAGGGGAGCTGTTTTTT. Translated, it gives CATRGLVTEGELFF.

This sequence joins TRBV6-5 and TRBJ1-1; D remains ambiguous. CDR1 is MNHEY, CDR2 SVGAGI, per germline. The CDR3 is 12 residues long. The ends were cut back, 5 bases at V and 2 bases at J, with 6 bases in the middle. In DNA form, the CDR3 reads TGTGCCAGCAGTCATTCCAACACTGAAGCTTTCTTT. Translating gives CASSHSNTEAFF.

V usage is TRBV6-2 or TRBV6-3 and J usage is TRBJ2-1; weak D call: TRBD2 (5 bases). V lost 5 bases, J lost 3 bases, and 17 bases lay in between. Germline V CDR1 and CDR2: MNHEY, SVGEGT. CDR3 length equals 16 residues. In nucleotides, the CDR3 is TGTGCCAGCAGTCCCTTTGGACGGGAACACTACAATGAGCAGTTCTTC. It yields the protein CASSPFGREHYNEQFF.

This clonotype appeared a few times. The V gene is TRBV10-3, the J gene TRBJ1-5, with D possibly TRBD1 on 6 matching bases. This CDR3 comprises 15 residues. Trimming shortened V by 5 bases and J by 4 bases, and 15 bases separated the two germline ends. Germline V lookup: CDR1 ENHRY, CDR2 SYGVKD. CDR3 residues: CAISLGQGQNQPQHF. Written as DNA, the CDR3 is TGTGCCATCAGTTTGGGTCAGGGACAAAATCAGCCCCAGCATTTT.

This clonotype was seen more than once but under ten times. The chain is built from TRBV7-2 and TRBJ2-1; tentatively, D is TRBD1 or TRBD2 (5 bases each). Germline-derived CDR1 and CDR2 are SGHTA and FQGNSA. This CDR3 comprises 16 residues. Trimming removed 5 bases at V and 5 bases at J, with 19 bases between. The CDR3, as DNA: TGTGCCAGCAGCCCGCCCGGGGCCCGAGTGCACAATGAGCAGTTCTTC. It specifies CASSPPGARVHNEQFF.

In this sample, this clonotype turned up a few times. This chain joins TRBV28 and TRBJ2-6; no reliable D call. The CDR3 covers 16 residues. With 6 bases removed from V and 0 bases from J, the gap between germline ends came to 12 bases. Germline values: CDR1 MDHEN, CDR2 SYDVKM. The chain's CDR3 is CASSKGRFSGANVLTF. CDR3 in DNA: TGTGCCAGCAGCAAGGGCCGCTTCTCTGGGGCCAACGTCCTGACTTTC.

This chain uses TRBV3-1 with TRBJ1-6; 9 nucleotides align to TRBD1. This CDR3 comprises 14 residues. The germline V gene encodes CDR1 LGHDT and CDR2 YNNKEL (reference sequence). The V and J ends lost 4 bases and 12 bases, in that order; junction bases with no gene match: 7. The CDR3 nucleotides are TGTGCCAGCAGCCCGTCGGACAGGGGCGGACCCCTCCACTTT. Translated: CASSPSDRGGPLHF.

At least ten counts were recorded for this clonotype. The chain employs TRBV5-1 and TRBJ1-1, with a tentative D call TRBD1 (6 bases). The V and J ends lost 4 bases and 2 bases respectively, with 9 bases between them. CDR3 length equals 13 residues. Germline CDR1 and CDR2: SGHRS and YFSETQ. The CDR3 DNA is TGCGCCAGCAGCCCGGACAGTAACACTGAAGCTTTCTTT. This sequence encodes CASSPDSNTEAFF.

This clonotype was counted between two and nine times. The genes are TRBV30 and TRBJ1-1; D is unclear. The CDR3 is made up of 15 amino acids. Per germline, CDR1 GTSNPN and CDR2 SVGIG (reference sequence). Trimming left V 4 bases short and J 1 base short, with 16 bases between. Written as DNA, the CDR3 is TGTGCCTGGAAAGGTCAGCTAGGAAAGAACACTGAAGCTTTCTTT. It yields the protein CAWKGQLGKNTEAFF.

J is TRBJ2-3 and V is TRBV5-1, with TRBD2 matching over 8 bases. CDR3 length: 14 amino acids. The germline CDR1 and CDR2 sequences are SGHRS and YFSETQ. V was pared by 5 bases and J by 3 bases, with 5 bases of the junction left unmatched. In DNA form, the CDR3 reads TGCGCCAGCAGTACTAGCGGACTTACAGATACGCAGTATTTT. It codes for CASSTSGLTDTQYF.

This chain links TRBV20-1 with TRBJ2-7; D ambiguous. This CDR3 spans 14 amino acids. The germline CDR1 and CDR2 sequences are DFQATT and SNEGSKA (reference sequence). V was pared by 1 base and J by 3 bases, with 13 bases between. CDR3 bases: TGCAGTGCTAGAGGACAAACCGCCGTCTACGAGCAGTACTTC. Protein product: CSARGQTAVYEQYF.

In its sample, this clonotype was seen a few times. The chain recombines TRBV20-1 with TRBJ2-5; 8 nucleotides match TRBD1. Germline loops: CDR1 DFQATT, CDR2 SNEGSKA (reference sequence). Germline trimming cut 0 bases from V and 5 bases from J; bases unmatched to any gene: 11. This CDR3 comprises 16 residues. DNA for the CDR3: TGCAGTGCTAGAGATAACGGACAGGGTGGGATGGAGACCCAGTACTTC. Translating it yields CSARDNGQGGMETQYF.

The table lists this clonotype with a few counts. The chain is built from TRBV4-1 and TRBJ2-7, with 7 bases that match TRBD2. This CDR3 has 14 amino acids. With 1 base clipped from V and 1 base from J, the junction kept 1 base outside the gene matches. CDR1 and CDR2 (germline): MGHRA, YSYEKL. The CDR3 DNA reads TGCGCCAGCAGCCAAGGCGGGGGATCCTACGAGCAGTACGTC. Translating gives CASSQGGGSYEQYV.

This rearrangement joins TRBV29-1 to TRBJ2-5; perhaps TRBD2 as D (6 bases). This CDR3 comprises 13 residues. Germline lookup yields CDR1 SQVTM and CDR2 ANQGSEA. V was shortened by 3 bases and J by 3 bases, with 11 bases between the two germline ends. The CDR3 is CSVEAPGEETQYF. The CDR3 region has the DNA TGCAGCGTTGAGGCGCCGGGGGAAGAGACCCAGTACTTC.